This T cell receptor (gamma chain) appears in the sequencing data of a study of gamma-delta T cells after stem cell transplantation. This clone was detected only a few times. Other nucleotide sequences from this sample produce the same CDR3. TCRdb reran clone calling via CATT on the RT-PCR reads. The sample carries some 1,800 gamma-chain clones, over 15% recorded once. Sequencing used gamma-delta T cells. The source is a human donor. It is not recorded whose cells these are; they may come from a transplant donor.

CDR3: CATWDGPNYYKKLF. The CDR3 DNA reads TGTGCCACCTGGGATGGACCGAATTATTATAAGAAACTCTTT. The V and J genes are TRGV4 and TRGJ1 or TRGJ2. CDR1 EGSTGY and CDR2 YDSYTSSV come from the germline V gene. With V trimmed by 1 base and J by 0 bases, 3 bases remained unmatched. The CDR3 contains 14 residues.